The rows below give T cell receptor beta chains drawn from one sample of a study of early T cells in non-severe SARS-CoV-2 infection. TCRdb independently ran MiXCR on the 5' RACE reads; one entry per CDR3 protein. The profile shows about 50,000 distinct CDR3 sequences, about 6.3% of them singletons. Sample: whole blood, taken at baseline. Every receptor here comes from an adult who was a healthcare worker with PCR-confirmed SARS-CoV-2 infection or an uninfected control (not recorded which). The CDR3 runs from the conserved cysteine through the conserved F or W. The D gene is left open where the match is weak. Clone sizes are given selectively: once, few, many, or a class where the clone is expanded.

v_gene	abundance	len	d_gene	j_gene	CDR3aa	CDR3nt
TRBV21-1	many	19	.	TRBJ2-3	CASSREGERKRASTDTQYF	TGTGCCAGCAGCAGGGAAGGGGAGCGGAAGCGGGCCAGCACAGATACGCAGTATTTT
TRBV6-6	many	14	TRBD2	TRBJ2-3	CASSGRGVPDTQYF	TGTGCCAGCAGTGGGCGGGGGGTCCCAGATACGCAGTATTTT
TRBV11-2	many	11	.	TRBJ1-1	CASLSSSEAFF	TGTGCCAGCCTCTCATCCAGTGAAGCTTTCTTT
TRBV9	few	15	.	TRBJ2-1	CASSVLTGTYNEQFF	TGTGCCAGCAGCGTACTAACGGGGACGTACAATGAGCAGTTCTTC
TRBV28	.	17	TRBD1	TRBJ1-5	CASSSLSQGAINQPQHF	TGTGCCAGCAGTTCACTATCCCAGGGGGCTATCAATCAGCCCCAGCATTTT
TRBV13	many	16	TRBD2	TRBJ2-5	CASSSDLAGGSETQYF	TGTGCCAGCAGCTCCGACTTAGCGGGGGGATCAGAGACCCAGTACTTC
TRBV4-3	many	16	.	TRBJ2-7	CASSQELGGVSYEQYF	TGCGCCAGCAGCCAAGAGCTGGGGGGTGTCTCCTACGAGCAGTACTTC
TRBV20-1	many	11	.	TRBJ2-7	CSARGEYEQYF	TGCAGTGCTAGAGGAGAGTACGAGCAGTACTTC
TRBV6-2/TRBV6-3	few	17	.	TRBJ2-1	CASSYPTGAGGNNEQFF	TGTGCCAGCAGTTACCCGACAGGGGCGGGGGGCAACAATGAGCAGTTCTTC
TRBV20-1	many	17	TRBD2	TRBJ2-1	CSASLREGNPSYNEQFF	TGCAGTGCTAGTCTCCGGGAGGGAAATCCTTCATACAATGAGCAGTTCTTC
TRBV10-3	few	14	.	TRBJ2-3	CATSPRDKGDTQYF	TGTGCCACTTCCCCCAGGGACAAAGGAGATACGCAGTATTTT
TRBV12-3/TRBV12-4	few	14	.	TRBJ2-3	CASRRRLATDTQYF	TGTGCCAGCAGACGGAGGCTTGCCACAGATACGCAGTATTTT
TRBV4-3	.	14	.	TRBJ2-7	CASSQEYRPYEQYF	TGCGCCAGCAGCCAAGAATACAGGCCATACGAGCAGTACTTC
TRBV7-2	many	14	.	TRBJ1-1	CASSFSMRVTEAFF	TGTGCCAGCAGCTTTAGTATGCGGGTAACTGAAGCTTTCTTT
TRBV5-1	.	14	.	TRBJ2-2	CASSRQVNTGELFF	TGCGCCAGCAGCCGACAGGTGAACACCGGGGAGCTGTTTTTT
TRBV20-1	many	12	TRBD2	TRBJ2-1	CSAWTRPNEQFF	TGCAGTGCTTGGACTAGGCCCAATGAGCAGTTCTTC
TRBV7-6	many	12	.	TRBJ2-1	CASSPSLLEQFF	TGTGCCAGCAGTCCCAGTCTTCTTGAGCAGTTCTTC
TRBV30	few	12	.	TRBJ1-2	CAWELARGGYTF	TGTGCCTGGGAACTCGCCCGTGGGGGCTACACCTTC
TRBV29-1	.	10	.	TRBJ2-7	CSVGDREQYF	TGCAGCGTTGGGGACCGGGAGCAGTACTTC
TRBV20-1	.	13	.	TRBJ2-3	CSASFQSTDTQYF	TGCAGTGCTAGTTTCCAGAGCACAGATACGCAGTATTTT
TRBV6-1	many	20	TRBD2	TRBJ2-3	CASSEVVSGGVTPRADTQYF	TGTGCCAGCAGTGAAGTGGTTAGCGGGGGGGTTACCCCCCGAGCAGATACGCAGTATTTT
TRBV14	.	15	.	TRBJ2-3	CASSPGTYEGDTQYF	TGTGCCAGCAGCCCCGGAACCTACGAGGGGGATACGCAGTATTTT
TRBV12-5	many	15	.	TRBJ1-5	CASGSPRGGNQPQHF	TGTGCTAGTGGTTCGCCTAGAGGGGGCAATCAGCCCCAGCATTTT
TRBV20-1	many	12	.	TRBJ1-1	CSAVDHAEQAFF	TGCAGTGCTGTGGACCACGCAGAACAAGCTTTCTTT
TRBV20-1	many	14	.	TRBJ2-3	CSARVTGGPDTQYF	TGCAGTGCTAGAGTTACAGGAGGGCCAGATACGCAGTATTTT